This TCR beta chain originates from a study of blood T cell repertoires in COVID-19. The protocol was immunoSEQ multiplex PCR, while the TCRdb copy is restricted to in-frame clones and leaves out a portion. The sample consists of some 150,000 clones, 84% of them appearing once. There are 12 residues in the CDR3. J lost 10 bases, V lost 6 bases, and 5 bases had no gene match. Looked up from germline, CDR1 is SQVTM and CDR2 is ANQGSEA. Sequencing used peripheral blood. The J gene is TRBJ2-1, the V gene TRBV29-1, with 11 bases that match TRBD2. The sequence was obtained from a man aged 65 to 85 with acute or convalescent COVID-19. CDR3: CSVAGTSGEQFF. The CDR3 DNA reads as TGCAGCGTCGCCGGGACTAGCGGAGAGCAGTTCTTC.